This T cell receptor beta chain originates from a study of blood T cell repertoires in COVID-19. Across the whole study: COVID-19 samples collected from the United States, Italy and Spain covered acute and convalescent phases. PBMCs, B-cell-depleted T cells, or T cells provided the cDNA or gDNA that made up the material.

This CDR3 comprises 14 residues. Trimming took off 1 base at V and 5 bases at J, with 11 bases between the two ends. Germline assignment: CDR1 SGHTA and CDR2 FQGNSA. Per the original data handling: Estimated nucleated cell counts came from reference gene primer amplification. The table came from immunoSEQ multiplex PCR; TCRdb's copy has only in-frame clones and leaves some out. V, J and clone size reflect that table, while D and trimming were determined from the DNA. This repertoire shows about 80,000 clones, around 76% found once; its top ten account for roughly 15%. This chain links TRBV7-2 with TRBJ1-2; D gene ambiguous. Sequencing input: peripheral blood. This sequence originates from a man in his 70s with active or convalescent COVID-19. CDR3 DNA: TGTGCCAGCAGCTTAGGTACGGACTTTTATGGCTACACCTTC. Residues: CASSLGTDFYGYTF.